Sequencing of this TCR beta chain was carried out in a study of human T cells and chemical hapten exposure. General study results and limits: Expanded TCR counts at PT1 were positively correlated with the patch test score.

Time point reported: patch test 2, 6 weeks after DPC sensitization. Treatment denoted: therapeutic diphenylcyclopropenone sensitization with weekly scalp DPC. Extraction yielded total RNA from whole blood (unfractionated). This clonotype was seen ten or more times. Its cognate antigen is unknown. Deletions cut 6 bases from V and 11 bases from J, with 19 bases between. Germline V gives CDR1 DFQATT, CDR2 SNEGSKA (reference sequence). CDR3 size: 12 residues. Single cDNA molecules in the library carried unique molecular identifiers attached during preparation. TCRdb re-called the RACE reads with MiXCR, one entry per CDR3 protein. The table includes about 54,000 distinct CDR3 sequences, 9.5% to 10% detected once.

V and J are TRBV20-1 and TRBJ1-1, with D perhaps TRBD1 (6 bases). Source: whole blood, taken in connection with sensitization to the hapten diphenylcyclopropenone (DPC). This clonotype was sampled from a woman aged 45 to 65 with alopecia areata. Some clones in this sample may be carry-over from other donors' samples. DNA of the CDR3: TGCAGTGCCCCATGGGGGGGGCTGGGGGCTTTCTTT. It is translated as CSAPWGGLGAFF.